This TCR beta chain was sequenced during a study of T cell responses to AZD1222 COVID-19 vaccine. Samples with a second dose at about 4 or about 12 weeks were pooled together. Produced via immunoSEQ multiplex PCR; TCRdb's table is partial and in-frame only. The top ten clones hold 5% to 6% of a sample with about 88,000 clones, roughly nine tenths of them seen once. CDR3 length: 14 residues. The V segment lost 6 bases and the J segment 1 base; nucleotides outside the gene matches: 4. In germline, CDR1 is MNHEY, CDR2 SVGAGI. Findings of the study overall: Mapped onto spike, vaccine-associated CD4 TCRs spanned it and were dominant at 160-218 and 743-854. The sample set comprised mostly white British donors with more females, and clonal diversity was possibly underestimated. Of spike-specific TCRs, nearly half reportedly target regions left unmutated in variants.

Of note for this clone: What it recognizes is unknown.

The chain couples TRBV6-5 to TRBJ2-7, with 9 bases identical to TRBD1. This material consisted of peripheral blood, taken 28 days after the second AZD1222 dose. The TCR was taken from an adult who received the AZD1222 COVID-19 vaccine. The CDR3 DNA reads TGTGCCAGCAGAAGGGGACAGGGTTCCTACGAGCAGTACTTC. It is translated as CASRRGQGSYEQYF.